This entry lists 31 T cell receptor beta chains sequenced from one sample in a study of OX40 agonist ivuxolimab in advanced cancers. The data were produced by immunoSEQ multiplex PCR, yet TCRdb's version contains in-frame clones alone and is incomplete. The sample has tens of thousands of clones, around 87% seen once; the top ten hold approximately 15%. Sequencing was performed on CD4+ or CD8+ T cells sorted from blood, taken in a trial of the OX40 agonist ivuxolimab. The source is an adult with an advanced solid tumor such as melanoma, head and neck, liver or kidney cancer.

The V gene is TRBV11-2, the J gene TRBJ2-7, with unresolved D. CDR1 and CDR2 (germline): SGHAT, FQNNGV. V was pared by 5 bases and J by 6 bases, with 11 bases between. The CDR3 runs to 12 residues. This chain's CDR3 is CASSTGDPEQYF. CDR3 in DNA: TGTGCCAGCAGCACGGGCGACCCCGAGCAGTACTTC. Drawing the rest from reference TRBV11-2 and TRBJ2-7, the complete variable domain is EAGVAQSPRYKIIEKRQSVAFWCNPISGHATLYWYQQILGQGPKLLIQFQNNGVVDDSQLPKDRFSAERLKGVDSTLKIQPAKLEDSAVYLCASSTGDPEQYFGPGTRLTVT.

The gene calls are TRBV29-1 and TRBJ2-7, with TRBD1 matching over 7 bases. This CDR3 region has 12 residues. Germline-derived CDR1 and CDR2 are SQVTM and ANQGSEA. The trim removed 6 bases at V and 4 bases at J, leaving 6 bases unmatched. DNA for the CDR3: TGCAGCGTCAGACAGGGAGTTTACGAGCAGTACTTC. Its protein product is CSVRQGVYEQYF.

The chain is built from TRBV6-1 and TRBJ1-1; TRBD1 might be the D (5 bases). V gave up 3 bases and J gave up 0 bases, with 14 bases separating them. CDR3 length: 16 residues. Germline assignment: CDR1 MNHNS and CDR2 SASEGT. The CDR3 nucleotides read TGTGCCAGCAGTGAGGGACCGTTCCCTATGAACACTGAAGCTTTCTTT. Residues: CASSEGPFPMNTEAFF.

The rearrangement uses TRBV5-6 and TRBJ2-7; D gene ambiguous. V was clipped by 1 base and J by 2 bases, with 7 bases between them. This CDR3 has 13 amino acids. CDR1 and CDR2 from the germline V gene are SGHDT and YYEEEE. DNA of the CDR3: TGTGCCAGCAGCTTGTCGTCGACCTACGAGCAGTACTTC. Amino acids: CASSLSSTYEQYF.

The V call is TRBV27, the J call TRBJ1-4; 7 bases map to TRBD1. This CDR3 has 13 amino acids. CDR1 and CDR2 (germline): MNHEY, SMNVEV (reference sequence). V was pared by 7 bases and J by 3 bases, with 2 bases of the junction left unmatched. CDR3 bases: TGTGCCAGCAAGGGGGCCTCTAATGAAAAACTGTTTTTT. Translating it yields CASKGASNEKLFF.

The rearrangement joins TRBV9 to TRBJ2-2; the match to TRBD1 covers 8 bases. The CDR3 covers 18 residues. The V and J ends lost 0 bases and 4 bases, in that order; junction bases with no gene match: 11. Germline V gene sequence: CDR1 SGDLS, CDR2 YYNGEE. The CDR3 sequence: CASSVASGGWSVTGELFF. Written as DNA, the CDR3 is TGTGCCAGCAGCGTAGCTTCAGGGGGCTGGTCGGTCACCGGGGAGCTGTTTTTT.

The chain uses TRBV7-9 and TRBJ1-5, with 10 bases that match TRBD1. The CDR3 sequence is 17 residues long. Looked up from germline, CDR1 is SEHNR and CDR2 is FQNEAQ (reference sequence). The trim removed 1 base at V and 6 bases at J, leaving 9 bases unmatched. CDR3 region: CASSLESGDRGGQPQHF. The CDR3 bases are TGTGCCAGCAGCTTAGAGTCAGGGGACAGGGGAGGTCAGCCCCAGCATTTT. The whole variable domain, remainder taken from reference TRBV7-9 and TRBJ1-5, is DTGVSQNPRHKITKRGQNVTFRCDPISEHNRLYWYRQTLGQGPEFLTYFQNEAQLEKSRLLSDRFSAERPKGSFSTLEIQRTEQGDSAMYLCASSLESGDRGGQPQHFGDGTRLSIL.

For the CDR3, the DNA is TGTGCCAGCAGCTTAAGCAGGGGGAACCCTGAGTCCCAGCATTTT. This gives the protein CASSLSRGNPESQHF. This sequence joins TRBV7-9 and TRBJ1-5; 7 bases fit TRBD1. The CDR3 runs to 15 residues. V shed 2 bases and J 11 bases; nucleotides not matched to a gene: 12. Germline CDR1 is SEHNR and CDR2 is FQNEAQ (reference sequence).

This sequence joins TRBV5-1 and TRBJ2-7; D is unclear. The length of the CDR3 is 13 residues. CDR1 is SGHRS, CDR2 YFSETQ, per germline. Between the trimmed V and J ends, which lost 4 bases and 6 bases, there was a span of 14 bases. The CDR3 DNA reads as TGCGCCAGCAGCATCTCTTCGCCGGCCGAGCAGTACTTC. Amino acids: CASSISSPAEQYF. The full variable domain, its missing parts supplied by reference TRBV5-1 and TRBJ2-7, is KAGVTQTPRYLIKTRGQQVTLSCSPISGHRSVSWYQQTPGQGLQFLFEYFSETQRNKGNFPGRFSGRQFSNSRSEMNVSTLELGDSALYLCASSISSPAEQYFGPGTRLTVT.

The chain has TRBV7-6 and TRBJ2-1; D uncertain. The germline V gene encodes CDR1 SGHVS and CDR2 FNYEAQ. V shed 3 bases and J shed 0 bases, with 3 bases lying between them. The CDR3 totals 13 residues. CDR3 sequence (DNA): TGTGCCAGCAGCTTGAGCTCCTACAATGAGCAGTTCTTC. This translates into CASSLSSYNEQFF.

The V call is TRBV7-9, the J call TRBJ2-3; D not certain. Germline CDR1 is SEHNR and CDR2 is FQNEAQ (reference sequence). The CDR3 has 12 amino acids. The V and J ends lost 5 bases and 2 bases respectively, with 5 bases between them. CDR3 loop: CASSRVTDTQYF. The CDR3 DNA is TGTGCCAGCAGCAGGGTCACAGATACGCAGTATTTT.

The chain employs TRBV7-6 and TRBJ1-1, with 8 bases identical to TRBD1. After removal of 2 bases from V and 6 bases from J, the junction contained 5 bases not matched to a gene. This CDR3 has 14 amino acids. Germline CDR1 is SGHVS and CDR2 is FNYEAQ. In nucleotides, the CDR3 is TGTGCCAGCAGCTTAACAGGGGGTAGCCCTGAAGCTTTCTTT. Protein: CASSLTGGSPEAFF. Based on the CDR3 plus reference TRBV7-6 and TRBJ1-1, the full variable domain is GAGVSQSPRYKVTKRGQDVALRCDPISGHVSLYWYRQALGQGPEFLTYFNYEAQQDKSGLPNDRFSAERPEGSISTLTIQRTEQRDSAMYRCASSLTGGSPEAFFGQGTRLTVV.

The V call is TRBV27, the J call TRBJ1-5; 8 nucleotides line up with TRBD1. Per germline, CDR1 MNHEY and CDR2 SMNVEV (reference sequence). After removal of 5 bases from V and 3 bases from J, the junction contained 3 bases not matched to a gene. This CDR3 has 14 amino acids. CDR3 sequence: CASSNRGNNQPQHF. For the CDR3, the DNA is TGTGCCAGCAGTAACAGGGGGAACAATCAGCCCCAGCATTTT.

V usage is TRBV10-1 and J usage is TRBJ1-5; the D is unclear. The V gene lost 3 bases and the J gene lost 3 bases, with 6 bases spanning the gap. This CDR3 spans 13 amino acids. CDR1 and CDR2 (germline): WNHNN, SYGVQD (reference sequence). In DNA form, the CDR3 reads TGCGCCAGCAGTGAAGGGTTCAATCAGCCCCAGCATTTT. This sequence encodes CASSEGFNQPQHF.

V is TRBV27 and J is TRBJ2-3, with 8 bases aligning to TRBD2. With 4 bases clipped from V and 5 bases from J, the junction kept 11 bases outside the gene matches. The CDR3 runs to 16 residues. CDR1 is MNHEY and CDR2 is SMNVEV in the germline V gene (reference sequence). CDR3: CASSSRLALWGDTQYF. DNA of the CDR3: TGTGCCAGCAGTTCCAGACTAGCGTTGTGGGGAGATACGCAGTATTTT.

This chain connects TRBV11-2 to TRBJ2-3; D may be TRBD2 (5 bases). Germline lookup yields CDR1 SGHAT and CDR2 FQNNGV. This CDR3 has 15 amino acids. Trimming left V 1 base short and J 4 bases short, with 12 bases between. The CDR3 DNA follows: TGTGCCAGCAGCTTAGTGGGAGAACGGCCAGATACGCAGTATTTT. Its protein is CASSLVGERPDTQYF.

The V call is TRBV6-6, the J call TRBJ2-7; D not certain. Trimming stripped 0 bases from V and 5 bases from J, with 8 bases between. CDR1 is MNHNY and CDR2 is SVGAGI in the germline V gene (reference sequence). The CDR3 totals 13 residues. CDR3 region: CASSYSRNHEQYF. Here the CDR3 DNA reads TGTGCCAGCAGTTACTCTCGAAATCACGAGCAGTACTTC.

The J gene is TRBJ2-7, the V gene TRBV25-1; D remains ambiguous. CDR3 size: 12 residues. The V gene lost 1 base and the J gene lost 5 bases, with 6 bases spanning the gap. The germline CDR1 and CDR2 sequences are MGHDK and SYGVNS. The CDR3 DNA sequence: TGTGCCAGCAGTGAATCCCACCACGAGCAGTACTTC. This sequence encodes CASSESHHEQYF.

V gene TRBV15 combines with J gene TRBJ2-7, with D maybe TRBD1 (5 bases). The CDR3 is 12 residues long. Deletions cut 8 bases from V and 3 bases from J, with 11 bases between. In germline, CDR1 is LNHNV, CDR2 YYDKDF (reference sequence). In DNA form, the CDR3 reads TGTGCCACCGGGGCGACCTACTACGAGCAGTACTTC. Amino acid sequence: CATGATYYEQYF.

J is TRBJ1-4 and V is TRBV7-9, with 7 bases matching TRBD1. Germline CDR1 is SEHNR and CDR2 is FQNEAQ (reference sequence). V lost 1 base to trimming and J lost 1 base; unmatched junction nucleotides: 6. CDR3 length: 17 residues. The CDR3 region has the DNA TGTGCCAGCAGCTTAGATTACAGGGGACGAACTAATGAAAAACTGTTTTTT. Protein product: CASSLDYRGRTNEKLFF.

V usage is TRBV9 and J usage is TRBJ2-3; TRBD1 might be the D (5 bases). The CDR3 has 14 residues. V was cut by 1 base and J by 4 bases, with 10 bases left in between. Germline CDR1 SGDLS, CDR2 YYNGEE. CDR3 sequence: CASSVSGIADTQYF. The CDR3 DNA follows: TGTGCCAGCAGCGTATCAGGGATTGCAGATACGCAGTATTTT.

V gene TRBV27 combines with J gene TRBJ2-2; D not resolved. V lost 6 bases and J lost 5, with 7 bases in between. CDR1 and CDR2 (germline): MNHEY, SMNVEV (reference sequence). This CDR3 region has 12 residues. The CDR3 protein is CASSPITGELFF. For the CDR3, the DNA is TGTGCCAGCAGCCCGATTACCGGGGAGCTGTTTTTT.

The rearrangement uses TRBV4-1 and TRBJ2-7; D is undetermined. The V gene lost 3 bases and the J gene lost 0 bases, with 18 bases spanning the gap. Looked up from germline, CDR1 is MGHRA and CDR2 is YSYEKL. This CDR3 is built from 17 residues. This chain's CDR3 is CASSHPDRALSSYEQYF. The CDR3 nucleotides read TGCGCCAGCAGCCACCCTGACCGAGCCTTAAGCTCCTACGAGCAGTACTTC.

The chain recombines TRBV28 with TRBJ1-5; no firm D call. This CDR3 is 16 amino acids long. Trimming left V 4 bases short and J 2 bases short, with 15 bases between. The germline CDR1 and CDR2 sequences are MDHEN and SYDVKM. The CDR3 here is CASSSAEWVGNQPQHF. In DNA form, the CDR3 reads TGTGCCAGCAGTTCGGCGGAGTGGGTCGGCAATCAGCCCCAGCATTTT.

The rearrangement joins TRBV9 to TRBJ2-7, with 8 positions matching TRBD2. CDR3 size: 15 residues. J gave up 5 bases and V 3 bases, and 10 bases lay outside the gene matches. Germline CDR1 reads SGDLS; CDR2 reads YYNGEE. The CDR3 is CASSASGRAGNEQYF. CDR3 coding DNA: TGTGCCAGCAGCGCAAGCGGGAGAGCTGGTAACGAGCAGTACTTC. Using reference TRBV9 and TRBJ2-7 for the parts outside the CDR3, the full variable domain is DSGVTQTPKHLITATGQRVTLRCSPRSGDLSVYWYQQSLDQGLQFLIQYYNGEERAKGNILERFSAQQFPDLHSELNLSSLELGDSALYFCASSASGRAGNEQYFGPGTRLTVT.

V and J are TRBV7-9 and TRBJ2-2, with D maybe TRBD2 (6 bases). V shed 6 bases and J shed 1 base, with 12 bases lying between them. Germline CDR1 reads SEHNR; CDR2 reads FQNEAQ (reference sequence). The CDR3 sequence is 15 residues long. For the CDR3, the DNA is TGTGCCAGCAGGAGATCGGGGGAGAACACCGGGGAGCTGTTTTTT. Its translation: CASRRSGENTGELFF.

In its sample, this clone was seen once. This chain uses TRBV7-6 with TRBJ1-3; D is perhaps TRBD1 (5 bases). The CDR3 is made up of 15 amino acids. The V end was cut by 1 base, the J end by 4 bases, with 11 bases between. Germline CDR1 SGHVS, CDR2 FNYEAQ. CDR3 DNA sequence: TGTGCCAGCAGCTTAGAGGCAGGGAACGGAAACACCATATATTTT. Protein product: CASSLEAGNGNTIYF. The whole variable domain, filled in from reference TRBV7-6 and TRBJ1-3, reads GAGVSQSPRYKVTKRGQDVALRCDPISGHVSLYWYRQALGQGPEFLTYFNYEAQQDKSGLPNDRFSAERPEGSISTLTIQRTEQRDSAMYRCASSLEAGNGNTIYFGEGSWLTVV.

The chain has TRBV28 and TRBJ1-5; D is unclear. The CDR3 length is 14 residues. Germline V lookup: CDR1 MDHEN, CDR2 SYDVKM. Trimming removed 10 bases at V and 0 bases at J, with 13 bases between. The CDR3 nucleotides are TGTGCCACCCAGGACGGGTATAGCAATCAGCCCCAGCATTTT. Protein: CATQDGYSNQPQHF.

The chain is built from TRBV4-2 and TRBJ2-7, with D possibly being TRBD2 (5 bases). The CDR3 spans 13 residues. In germline, CDR1 is LGHNA, CDR2 YNFKEQ. The V and J ends lost 3 bases and 4 bases respectively, with 10 bases between them. The CDR3 spells CASSHHPGYEQYF. CDR3 DNA sequence: TGTGCCAGCAGCCATCATCCGGGATACGAGCAGTACTTC.

V is TRBV7-3 and J is TRBJ1-3, with D tentatively TRBD1 (6 bases). Per germline, CDR1 SGHTA and CDR2 FQGTGA. This CDR3 is 13 amino acids long. Trimming took off 5 bases at V and 4 bases at J, with 9 bases between the two ends. This chain's CDR3 is CASSRDIGNTIYF. CDR3 nucleotide sequence: TGTGCCAGCAGCCGGGACATCGGAAACACCATATATTTT.

The genes are TRBV5-1 and TRBJ2-2; 11 nucleotides agree with TRBD2. The CDR3 covers 19 residues. The J segment lost 0 bases and the V segment lost 1 base, leaving 8 bases of the junction unmatched. CDR1 is SGHRS and CDR2 is YFSETQ in the germline V gene. The chain's CDR3 is CASSLFRTSGRTNTGELFF. The DNA for the CDR3 is TGCGCCAGCAGCTTGTTCAGGACTAGCGGGCGAACGAACACCGGGGAGCTGTTTTTT. Filled out from reference TRBV5-1 and TRBJ2-2, the complete variable domain reads KAGVTQTPRYLIKTRGQQVTLSCSPISGHRSVSWYQQTPGQGLQFLFEYFSETQRNKGNFPGRFSGRQFSNSRSEMNVSTLELGDSALYLCASSLFRTSGRTNTGELFFGEGSRLTVL.